Listed here are 20 T cell receptor beta chains from one sample, sequenced in a study of blood T cell repertoires in COVID-19 (dated by TCRdb to the early 2020s). Receptors were amplified or captured by the immunoSEQ multiplex PCR assay. What TCRdb holds here is the immuneACCESS table cut down to in-frame rearrangements. Part of the clones is not present; checked against another copy, under half of the missing clones reflect an unresolved V gene, and the others are unexplained. The sample yields 110,000 or so clones; about 85% were counted once. The ten top clones hold around an eighth of the sample. Sequenced input: peripheral blood. These receptors were obtained from a human donor in a cohort sampled during active COVID-19.

The chain employs TRBV3-1 (or the pseudogene TRBV3-2) and TRBJ2-3; TRBD2 matches 8 bases. CDR3 length: 15 amino acids. V lost 5 bases, J lost 3 bases, and 7 bases stayed unmatched. Looked up from germline, CDR1 is LGHDT and CDR2 is YNNKEL (reference sequence). CDR3: CASSYGGGATDTQYF. DNA of the CDR3: TGTGCCAGCAGCTACGGGGGGGGCGCGACAGATACGCAGTATTTT.

The chain employs TRBV2 and TRBJ2-7; 12 nucleotides align to TRBD1. The CDR3 extends over 15 amino acids. The germline CDR1 and CDR2 sequences are SNHLY and FYNNEI. The J segment lost 4 bases and the V segment lost 8 bases, leaving 9 bases of the junction unmatched. CDR3: CASVGPGQGAYEQYF. The CDR3, as DNA: TGTGCCAGCGTTGGACCGGGACAGGGGGCGTACGAGCAGTACTTC. The full variable domain, its missing parts supplied by reference TRBV2 and TRBJ2-7, is EPEVTQTPSHQVTQMGQEVILRCVPISNHLYFYWYRQILGQKVEFLVSFYNNEISEKSEIFDDQFSVERPDGSNFTLKIRSTKLEDSAMYFCASVGPGQGAYEQYFGPGTRLTVT.

For this clone: Other DNA sequences in this sample translate to the same CDR3. The genes are TRBV5-1 and TRBJ1-2, with TRBD1 identical over 7 bases. The V segment lost 2 bases and the J segment 2 bases; nucleotides outside the gene matches: 0. The CDR3 runs to 13 residues. Germline V gives CDR1 SGHRS, CDR2 YFSETQ. The CDR3 DNA is TGCGCCAGCAGCTTACAGGGGAACTATGGCTACACCTTC. Its translation is CASSLQGNYGYTF.

In DNA form, the CDR3 reads TGTGCCAGCAGCCCCCCTTATGGACAGTCCTTCTACGAGCAGTACTTC. Translating it yields CASSPPYGQSFYEQYF. The chain couples TRBV7-2 to TRBJ2-7; maybe TRBD1 (6 bases). The CDR3 loop spans 16 amino acids. Germline CDR1 reads SGHTA; CDR2 reads FQGNSA. Trimming pared 5 bases from V and 3 bases from J, leaving 20 bases between.

This clone has only one observation. The chain has TRBV6-5 and TRBJ2-2, with TRBD1 matching 9 bases. This CDR3 comprises 14 residues. Germline trimming cut 8 bases from V and 4 bases from J; bases unmatched to any gene: 5. The V gene's germline CDR1 is MNHEY and CDR2 SVGAGI. CDR3 protein: CASSPTGGTGELFF. CDR3 sequence (DNA): TGTGCCAGCTCCCCGACAGGGGGCACCGGGGAGCTGTTTTTT.

The chain couples TRBV30 to TRBJ1-1, with D tentatively TRBD1 (5 bases). Germline V gives CDR1 GTSNPN, CDR2 SVGIG (reference sequence). Trimming removed 0 bases from V and 7 bases from J, with 9 bases in between. The CDR3 loop spans 12 amino acids. DNA for the CDR3: TGTGCCTGGAGTGTCGGGGGAGGTGAAGCTTTCTTT. Amino acids: CAWSVGGGEAFF.

V gene TRBV7-6 combines with J gene TRBJ2-1, with 8 bases fitting TRBD2. J was trimmed by 5 bases and V by 5 bases; bases with no gene match: 8. The CDR3 is 15 residues long. Germline CDR1 SGHVS, CDR2 FNYEAQ. The CDR3 region has the DNA TGTGCCAGCAGCCCGGCGGGGGGAACCAACAATGAGCAGTTCTTC. Amino acids: CASSPAGGTNNEQFF.

V is TRBV10-1 and J is TRBJ2-1; D is unclear. Trimming took 8 bases from V and 1 from J, leaving 9 bases between them. The CDR3 sequence is 13 residues long. Germline CDR1 WNHNN, CDR2 SYGVQD (reference sequence). For the CDR3, the DNA is TGCGCCAGCGCTGTTAGTTCCTACAATGAGCAGTTCTTC. Translation: CASAVSSYNEQFF.

V gene TRBV7-9 combines with J gene TRBJ1-2, with TRBD1 matching over 7 bases. CDR1 is SEHNR and CDR2 is FQNEAQ in the germline V gene (reference sequence). Trimming at V came to 5 bases and at J to 5 bases, leaving 14 bases not matched to a gene. The CDR3 contains 16 residues. The CDR3 spells CASSAQDRIMGYGYTF. As DNA, the CDR3 is TGTGCCAGCAGCGCTCAGGACAGGATTATGGGTTATGGCTACACCTTC.

The rearrangement uses TRBV7-9 and TRBJ2-3, with D possibly matching TRBD1 (6 bases). This CDR3 contains 14 residues. Germline lookup yields CDR1 SEHNR and CDR2 FQNEAQ (reference sequence). V dropped 9 bases and J dropped 3 bases, with 16 bases sitting between them. This chain's CDR3 is CASAFTGTTDTQYF. The CDR3 DNA reads TGTGCCAGTGCTTTTACAGGGACGACAGATACGCAGTATTTT.

This clone came up a few times. This chain joins TRBV24-1 and TRBJ2-1; 14 nucleotides match TRBD2. J gave up 0 bases and V 3 bases, and 12 bases lay outside the gene matches. This CDR3 is 21 amino acids long. Germline CDR1 KGHDR, CDR2 SFDVKD. DNA for the CDR3: TGTGCCACCAGTGATCCAACTGGACTAGCGGGGGGCCCAAGCTCCTACAATGAGCAGTTCTTC. Protein: CATSDPTGLAGGPSSYNEQFF.

The J gene is TRBJ2-2, the V gene TRBV27, with D perhaps matching TRBD1 (5 bases). Germline V gives CDR1 MNHEY, CDR2 SMNVEV (reference sequence). The CDR3 runs to 16 residues. With 2 bases removed from V and 6 bases from J, the gap between germline ends came to 16 bases. CDR3 sequence reads: CASSLLPGPAPGELFF. The DNA for the CDR3 is TGTGCCAGCAGTTTACTCCCAGGGCCGGCCCCCGGGGAGCTGTTTTTT.

V gene TRBV6-5 combines with J gene TRBJ2-5; a possible D gene is TRBD2 (5 bases). The germline CDR1 and CDR2 sequences are MNHEY and SVGAGI. The V end was cut by 5 bases, the J end by 5 bases, with 12 bases between. CDR3 length: 13 residues. Written as DNA, the CDR3 is TGTGCCAGCAGTCCCACTAGAGTGGAGACCCAGTACTTC. Its translation: CASSPTRVETQYF.

The rearrangement uses TRBV30 and TRBJ1-4; D possibly corresponds to TRBD1 (5 bases). CDR1 is GTSNPN and CDR2 is SVGIG in the germline V gene (reference sequence). The CDR3 is 12 amino acids. Trimming cost V 3 bases and J 4 bases, with 6 bases left between them. The CDR3 sequence is CAWRTDNEKLFF. CDR3 coding DNA: TGTGCCTGGAGGACAGATAATGAAAAACTGTTTTTT. The variable domain in full, with the rest retrieved from reference TRBV30 and TRBJ1-4, is SQTIHQWPATLVQPVGSPLSLECTVEGTSNPNLYWYRQAAGRGLQLLFYSVGIGQISSEVPQNLSASRPQDRQFILSSKKLLLSDSGFYLCAWRTDNEKLFFGSGTQLSVL.

The chain joins TRBV19 to TRBJ1-5, with TRBD1 matching 7 bases. V shed 1 base, J shed 2 bases, and the junction held 11 bases outside the gene matches. CDR1 LNHDA and CDR2 SQIVND come from the germline V gene (reference sequence). This CDR3 comprises 18 residues. The CDR3, as DNA: TGTGCCAGTAGTATAGGGTACAGGTCCGGACAGGGCAATCAGCCCCAGCATTTT. This gives the protein CASSIGYRSGQGNQPQHF.

This chain connects TRBV30 to TRBJ1-6, with a tentative D call TRBD1 (5 bases). Trimming cost V 3 bases and J 8 bases, with 17 bases left between them. The CDR3 spans 15 residues. Germline V gene lookup returns CDR1 GTSNPN and CDR2 SVGIG (reference sequence). The CDR3 DNA sequence: TGTGCCTGGAGAGCTCACAGGAGAGGAGATTCACCCCTCCACTTT. Translating it yields CAWRAHRRGDSPLHF. The full variable domain, rest sourced from reference TRBV30 and TRBJ1-6, is SQTIHQWPATLVQPVGSPLSLECTVEGTSNPNLYWYRQAAGRGLQLLFYSVGIGQISSEVPQNLSASRPQDRQFILSSKKLLLSDSGFYLCAWRAHRRGDSPLHFGNGTRLTVT.

The chain combines TRBV28 with TRBJ2-7; 8 nucleotides agree with TRBD2. CDR3 length: 13 amino acids. CDR1 is MDHEN, CDR2 SYDVKM, per germline. Losses at the gene ends were 10 bases for V and 6 bases for J; bases not matched to a gene: 11. The CDR3 sequence is CATLTGGRVEQYF. The CDR3 DNA is TGTGCCACCCTGACGGGGGGGCGGGTCGAGCAGTACTTC.

The chain links TRBV6-6 to TRBJ2-2; a possible D gene is TRBD1 (6 bases). CDR1 MNHNY and CDR2 SVGAGI come from the germline V gene (reference sequence). Trimming took off 8 bases at V and 6 bases at J, with 16 bases between the two ends. The CDR3 runs 14 residues. The CDR3 nucleotides are TGTGCCAGCGGATTTTATTGGACAGCCGGGGAGCTGTTTTTT. This sequence encodes CASGFYWTAGELFF.

J is TRBJ2-1 and V is TRBV19, with 7 bases fitting TRBD2. CDR3 size: 18 residues. Germline lookup yields CDR1 LNHDA and CDR2 SQIVND (reference sequence). The J segment lost 4 bases and the V segment lost 0 bases, leaving 12 bases of the junction unmatched. The CDR3 sequence is CASSIDQSGRGRYNEQFF. In DNA, the CDR3 is TGTGCCAGTAGTATAGATCAGTCTGGGCGGGGGAGGTACAATGAGCAGTTCTTC.

The rearrangement uses TRBV9 and TRBJ2-1; 8 bases are shared with TRBD1. CDR3 length: 17 residues. Germline V gene sequence: CDR1 SGDLS, CDR2 YYNGEE. The J segment lost 0 bases and the V segment lost 3 bases, leaving 8 bases of the junction unmatched. This CDR3 is CASSDIQGVPSYNEQFF. Written as DNA, the CDR3 is TGTGCCAGCAGCGACATACAGGGGGTCCCCTCCTACAATGAGCAGTTCTTC.